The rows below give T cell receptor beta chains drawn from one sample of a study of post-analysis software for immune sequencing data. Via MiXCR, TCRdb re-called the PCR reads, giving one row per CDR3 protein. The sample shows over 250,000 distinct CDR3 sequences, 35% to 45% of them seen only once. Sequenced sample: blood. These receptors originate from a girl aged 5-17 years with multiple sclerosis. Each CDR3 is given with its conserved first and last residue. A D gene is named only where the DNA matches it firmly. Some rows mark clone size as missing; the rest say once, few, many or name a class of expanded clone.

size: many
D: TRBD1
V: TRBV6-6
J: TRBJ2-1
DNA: TGTGCCAGCAGGAGGGGGCCCATCAATGAGCAGTTCTTC
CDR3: CASRRGPINEQFF

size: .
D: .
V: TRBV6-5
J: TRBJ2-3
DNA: TGTGCCAGCAGCAGAGTCCCAGGCGCAGATACGCAGTATTTT
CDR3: CASSRVPGADTQYF

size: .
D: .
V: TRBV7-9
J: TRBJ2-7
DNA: TGTGCCAGCAACCCGAGTTTAGACTACAATGAGCAGTACTTC
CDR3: CASNPSLDYNEQYF

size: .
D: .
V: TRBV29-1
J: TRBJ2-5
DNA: TGCAGCGGACAAGGACCGCTTGCGGGGGAGACCCAGTACTTC
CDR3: CSGQGPLAGETQYF

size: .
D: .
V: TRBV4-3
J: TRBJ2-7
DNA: TGCGCCAGCAGCCAAGCTCTAATCTACTACGAGCAGTACTTC
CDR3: CASSQALIYYEQYF

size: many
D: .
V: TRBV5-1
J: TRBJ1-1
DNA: TGCGCCAGCAGCGGAACAGAGAACACTGAAGCTTTCTTT
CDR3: CASSGTENTEAFF

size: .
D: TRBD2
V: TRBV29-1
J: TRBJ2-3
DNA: TGCAGCGTGCGGACTAGCGGGGCGGGAGATACGCAGTATTTT
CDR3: CSVRTSGAGDTQYF

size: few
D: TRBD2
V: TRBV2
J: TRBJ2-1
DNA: TGTGCCAGGGGGACTAGCGGGGTGCAAGAGCAGTTCTTC
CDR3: CARGTSGVQEQFF

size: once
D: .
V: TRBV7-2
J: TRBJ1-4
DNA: TGTGCCAGCAGCTTAGACGGGGTGGGGAATGAAAAACTGTTTTTT
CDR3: CASSLDGVGNEKLFF

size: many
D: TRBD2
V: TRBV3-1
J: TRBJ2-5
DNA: TGTGCCAGCAGCCGTTCCGGGACTAGAGAGACCCAGTACTTC
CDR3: CASSRSGTRETQYF

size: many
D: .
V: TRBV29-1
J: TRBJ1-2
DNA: TGCAGCGTTGAAGAGGATCAAGCTTGGGGTCGGGGCTACACCTTC
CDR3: CSVEEDQAWGRGYTF

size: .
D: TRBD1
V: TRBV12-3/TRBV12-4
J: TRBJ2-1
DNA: TGTGCCAGCAGCCCGGGGGACAGGGCCTACAATGAGCAGTTCTTC
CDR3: CASSPGDRAYNEQFF

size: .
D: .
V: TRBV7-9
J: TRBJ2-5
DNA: TGTGCCAGCAGCTTAGCAGGGGCATGGACCCAGTACTTC
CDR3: CASSLAGAWTQYF

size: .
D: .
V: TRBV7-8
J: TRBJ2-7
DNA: TGTGCCAGCAGCCACGTCACCGATTCCTACGAGCAGTACTTC
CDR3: CASSHVTDSYEQYF

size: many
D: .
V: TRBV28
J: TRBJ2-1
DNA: TGTGCCAGCAGTCCCCTAGTCCGCCGCCGGGGTGGGCAGTTCTTC
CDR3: CASSPLVRRRGGQFF

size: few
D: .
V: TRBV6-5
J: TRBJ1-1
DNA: TGTGCCAGCAGTTACGGGGGCCTTGAAGCTTTCTTT
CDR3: CASSYGGLEAFF

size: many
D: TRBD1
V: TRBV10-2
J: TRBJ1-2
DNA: TGCGCCAGCTTTTCTAGACAGGGTCAAAACTATGGCTACACCTTC
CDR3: CASFSRQGQNYGYTF

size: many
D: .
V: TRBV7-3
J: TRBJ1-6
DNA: TGTGCCAGCAGCCCTGCGCATAATTCACCCCTCCACTTT
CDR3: CASSPAHNSPLHF

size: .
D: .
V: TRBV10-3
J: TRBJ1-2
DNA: TGTGCCATCAATTCCGGGGCAGTCTATGGCAACACCTTC
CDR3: CAINSGAVYGNTF

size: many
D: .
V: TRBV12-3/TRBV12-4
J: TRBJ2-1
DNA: TGTGCCAGCAGTCCCCGGGACACCCCGACGTTCTTC
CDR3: CASSPRDTPTFF

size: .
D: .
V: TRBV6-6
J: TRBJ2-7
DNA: TGTGCCAGCAGGGGGTACTACGAGCAGTACTTC
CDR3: CASRGYYEQYF

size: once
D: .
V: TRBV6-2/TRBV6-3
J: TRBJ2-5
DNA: TGTGCCAGCAGTTACTCGGTAGCAAGAGAGACCCAGTACTTC
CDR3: CASSYSVARETQYF

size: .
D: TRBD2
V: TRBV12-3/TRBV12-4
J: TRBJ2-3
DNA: TGTGCCAGCAGTTGGGGAGGGGAGGCAGATACGCAGTATTTT
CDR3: CASSWGGEADTQYF

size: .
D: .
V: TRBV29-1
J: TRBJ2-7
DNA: TGCAGCGTCCGATCTGACGAGCAGTACTTC
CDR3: CSVRSDEQYF

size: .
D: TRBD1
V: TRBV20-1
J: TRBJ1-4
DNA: TGCAGTGCTAGTGAGGACAGGGGTCTGGGACTGTTTTTT
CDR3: CSASEDRGLGLFF

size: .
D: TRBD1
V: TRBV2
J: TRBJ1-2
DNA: TGTGCCAGCACGACAATGACAGGGAGGGGGAACTATGGCTACACCTTC
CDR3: CASTTMTGRGNYGYTF

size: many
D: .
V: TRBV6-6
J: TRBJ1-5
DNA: TGTGCCAGCAGGAAACAGTTTAGCAATCAGCCCCAGCATTTT
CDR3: CASRKQFSNQPQHF

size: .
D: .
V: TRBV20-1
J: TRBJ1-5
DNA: TGCAGTGCTAGCCCACAGGGAAGCCAGCCCCAGCATTTT
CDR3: CSASPQGSQPQHF

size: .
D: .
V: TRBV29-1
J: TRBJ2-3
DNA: TGCAGCGTCGTTGCATGGGGACAAGCGGATACGCAGTATTTT
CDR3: CSVVAWGQADTQYF

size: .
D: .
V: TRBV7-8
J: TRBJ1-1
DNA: TGTGCCAGCAGCTACAGAGAGGGCGCCTCTAATGAAGCTTTCTTT
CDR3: CASSYREGASNEAFF

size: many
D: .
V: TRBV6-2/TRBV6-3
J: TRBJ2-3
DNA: TGTGCCAGCAGTTATGCAGGGAGCCGCACAGATACGCAGTATTTT
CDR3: CASSYAGSRTDTQYF

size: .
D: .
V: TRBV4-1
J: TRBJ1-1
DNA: TGCGCCAGCAGCCCCGCAGGGGTGAACACTGAAGCTTTCTTT
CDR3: CASSPAGVNTEAFF

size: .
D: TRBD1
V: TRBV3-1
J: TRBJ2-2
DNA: TGTGCCAGCAGCCAAGATAGGGGACAGGGAAGTTTCGCCGGGGAGCTGTTTTTT
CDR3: CASSQDRGQGSFAGELFF

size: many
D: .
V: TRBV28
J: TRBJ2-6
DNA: TGTGCCAGCTACAGCTCTGGGGCCAACGTCCTGACTTTC
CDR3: CASYSSGANVLTF

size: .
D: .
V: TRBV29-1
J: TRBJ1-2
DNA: TGCAGCGTTGAAACACAGGAGAGCTATGGCTACACCTTC
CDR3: CSVETQESYGYTF

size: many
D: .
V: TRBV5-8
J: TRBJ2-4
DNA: TGTGCCAGCAGGAGGGGGGCCTTTCTAGCCAAAAACATTCAGTACTTC
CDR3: CASRRGAFLAKNIQYF

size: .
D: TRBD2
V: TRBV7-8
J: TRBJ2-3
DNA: TGTGCCAGCAGCGGACTAGCGGGAGTGGATACGCAGTATTTT
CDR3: CASSGLAGVDTQYF

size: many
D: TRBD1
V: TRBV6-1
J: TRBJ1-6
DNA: TGTGCCAGCAGTTTAAACCGGGACAGTAATTCACCCCTCCACTTT
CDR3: CASSLNRDSNSPLHF

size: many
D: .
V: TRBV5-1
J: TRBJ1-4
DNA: TGCGCCAGCAGCCTCATGGGCGGCGGCGGGGAAAAACTGTTTTTT
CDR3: CASSLMGGGGEKLFF

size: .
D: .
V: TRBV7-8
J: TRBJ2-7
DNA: TGTGCCAGCAGCTTAACAGGAGGCGGGGGCTTCGGTTACGAGCAGTACTTC
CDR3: CASSLTGGGGFGYEQYF

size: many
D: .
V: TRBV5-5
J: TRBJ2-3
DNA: TGTGCCAGCAGCTTGGAGCTGTCCAGAGGCACAGATACGCAGTATTTT
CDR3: CASSLELSRGTDTQYF

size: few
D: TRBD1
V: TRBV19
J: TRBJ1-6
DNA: TGTGCCAGTAGTACGCCCCCCGGGACAGAAGCTGATAATTCACCCCTCCACTTT
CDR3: CASSTPPGTEADNSPLHF

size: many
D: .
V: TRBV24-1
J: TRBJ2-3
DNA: TGTGCCACCAGTGCACGGGTAAGCACAGATACGCAGTATTTT
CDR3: CATSARVSTDTQYF

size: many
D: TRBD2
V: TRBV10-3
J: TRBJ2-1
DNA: TGTGCCATCAGTGTAGCGGGAGGGAGGGGCGAGCAGTTCTTC
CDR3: CAISVAGGRGEQFF

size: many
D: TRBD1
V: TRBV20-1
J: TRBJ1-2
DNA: TGCAGTGCTAGAGATCAGCAGGGGGACTATGGCTACACCTTC
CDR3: CSARDQQGDYGYTF

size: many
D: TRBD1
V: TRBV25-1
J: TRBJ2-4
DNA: TGTGCCAGCAGTGGTAGATCAACCGGGACAGGCGAAGTCAAAAACATTCAGTACTTC
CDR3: CASSGRSTGTGEVKNIQYF

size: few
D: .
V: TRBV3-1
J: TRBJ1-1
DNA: TGTGCCAGCAGCCAAGGGGCAGGAGGGAACACTGAAGCTTTCTTT
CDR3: CASSQGAGGNTEAFF

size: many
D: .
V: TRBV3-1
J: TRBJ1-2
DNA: TGTGCCAGCAGCCATACAGGCCTGGCCACCTTC
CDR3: CASSHTGLATF

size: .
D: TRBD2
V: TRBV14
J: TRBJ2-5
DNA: TGTGCCAGCAGCCACCCAGCGGGAGGGGGTCCCAATGAGCAGTACTTC
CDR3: CASSHPAGGGPNEQYF

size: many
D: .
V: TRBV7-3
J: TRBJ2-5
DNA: TGTGCCAGCAGCCCGGGCGAGGTTAGGCAAGAGACCCAGTACTTC
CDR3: CASSPGEVRQETQYF

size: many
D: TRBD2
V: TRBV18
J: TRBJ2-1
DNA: TGTGCCAGCTCCCACGGAACTAGCGGGACCTACAATGAGCAGTTCTTC
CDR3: CASSHGTSGTYNEQFF

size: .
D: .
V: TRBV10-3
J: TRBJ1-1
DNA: TGTGCCATCAGATTCTCGGACACTTACGAAGCTTTCTTT
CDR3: CAIRFSDTYEAFF

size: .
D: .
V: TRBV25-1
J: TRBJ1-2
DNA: TGTGCCAGCACCGAAGGGACCGGCTATGGCTACACCTTC
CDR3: CASTEGTGYGYTF

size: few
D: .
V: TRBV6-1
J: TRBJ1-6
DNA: TGTGCCAGCAGTTCTCTCGGGACGGTCAATTCACCCCTCCACTTT
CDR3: CASSSLGTVNSPLHF

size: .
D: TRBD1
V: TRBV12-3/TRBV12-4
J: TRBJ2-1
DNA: TGTGCCAGCAGCCCTGGTGTTTCCGGGACAGGGAGGTGGTATCTAGGGGTCTACAATGAGCAGTTCTTC
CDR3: CASSPGVSGTGRWYLGVYNEQFF

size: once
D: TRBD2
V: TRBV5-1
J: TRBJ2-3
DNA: TGCGCCAGCAGCGAAGGACTAGCGGGAGTTTATCGTGTCACAGATACGCAGTATTTT
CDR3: CASSEGLAGVYRVTDTQYF

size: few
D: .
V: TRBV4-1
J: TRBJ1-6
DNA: TGCGCCAGCAGCCAAGGTGATGGCGTGGGGAAGTCACCCCTCCACTTT
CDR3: CASSQGDGVGKSPLHF